The rows below give T cell receptor beta chains drawn from one sample of a study of T cell repertoires in cytomegalovirus infection. Their target antigens are unknown. TCRdb re-analysed the reads in MiXCR, keeping a single row per CDR3 protein. Among fewer than 1,000,000 distinct CDR3 sequences listed, under 40% were seen once. The sequencing used cultured CD8+ T cells from PBMCs, collected from culture after CMV antigen stimulation. These receptors were collected from a human donor in good health (CMV status not recorded). Some clones in this sample may be carry-over from other donors' samples. The conserved cysteine and the conserved F or W are not part of the CDR3 here. D genes are given only for firm matches.

v_call	j_call	d_call	cdr3_aa
TRBV6-1	TRBJ2-1	TRBD2	ASSESGSGGAMTEQF
TRBV27	TRBJ1-2	.	ASSFDRFKGYT
TRBV7-2	TRBJ1-1	.	ASSWGGQAEAF
TRBV29-1	TRBJ2-6	.	SAPFEANVLT
TRBV6-1	TRBJ2-5	.	ASFLRYGQETQY
TRBV7-2	TRBJ2-3	TRBD2	ASSLLAGGGAIDTQY
TRBV7-9	TRBJ2-1	.	ALEAVNEQF
TRBV19	TRBJ2-7	.	ASSLNREGYEQY
TRBV27	TRBJ1-3	.	ASSPGHLPSGNTIY
TRBV7-9	TRBJ2-2	TRBD1	ASSGRNRGDTGELF
TRBV5-3	TRBJ2-5	.	ASSFRFDRRLLKETQY
TRBV27	TRBJ1-5	TRBD1	ASSETGMNQPQH
TRBV7-9	TRBJ2-2	.	ASSLAARELF
TRBV6-2/TRBV6-3	TRBJ2-2	TRBD2	ASSYTREGTGELF
TRBV19	TRBJ2-1	TRBD2	ASSNRLAGGYYNEQF
TRBV4-1	TRBJ2-7	TRBD1	ASSHFGQGNDEQY
TRBV6-5	TRBJ2-1	TRBD2	ASSYSLASGGPNEQF
TRBV6-5	TRBJ2-5	.	ASRPSSLQETQY
TRBV19	TRBJ2-3	.	ASHSREVTDTQY
TRBV9	TRBJ1-1	.	ASSVRSSGAF